The clone carrying this TCR beta chain came up a few times. Its antigen is still unknown. The data were produced by immunoSEQ multiplex PCR, yet TCRdb's version contains in-frame clones alone and is incomplete. The top ten clones hold 1.8% of a sample with about 150,000 clones, roughly nine tenths of them seen once. V lost 6 bases and J lost 3, with 15 bases in between. Germline-derived CDR1 and CDR2 are SNHLY and FYNNEI. The CDR3 length is 14 residues. This record comes from a study of T cell responses to AZD1222 COVID-19 vaccine. The wider study: Timing groups of about 4 and about 12 weeks for second doses were pooled.

Findings and limits, study-wide: Donors were largely white British and mainly female; clonal diversity was possibly underestimated. The study sampled repertoires only after the peak T cell response. AZD1222 recipients seropositive at baseline numbered only six or seven.

This clonotype was obtained from an adult in good health. Source: peripheral blood, taken on day 0 of AZD1222 vaccination. The genes are TRBV2 and TRBJ2-7; a weak D match, TRBD2 (5 bases). This chain's CDR3 is CASRNREGSYEQYF. The CDR3 DNA reads TGTGCCAGCAGAAACCGGGAAGGGAGCTACGAGCAGTACTTC.